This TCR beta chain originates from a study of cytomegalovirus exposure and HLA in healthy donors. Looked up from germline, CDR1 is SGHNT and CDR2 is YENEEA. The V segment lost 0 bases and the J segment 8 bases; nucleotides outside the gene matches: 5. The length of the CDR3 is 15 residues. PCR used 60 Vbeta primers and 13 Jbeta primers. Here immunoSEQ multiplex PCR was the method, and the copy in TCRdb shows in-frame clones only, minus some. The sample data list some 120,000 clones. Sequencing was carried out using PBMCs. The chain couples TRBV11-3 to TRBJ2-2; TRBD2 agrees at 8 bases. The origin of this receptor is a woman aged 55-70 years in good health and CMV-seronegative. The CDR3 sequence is CASSLDLGGVGELFF. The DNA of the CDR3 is TGTGCCAGCAGCTTAGATCTCGGGGGGGTTGGGGAGCTGTTTTTT.